Each of the 17 T cell receptor beta chains below was sequenced from the same sample in a study of response to subunit inactivated influenza vaccine (dated by TCRdb to 2016 to 2018). Library preparation used RT-PCR. TCRdb lists the instrument as Illumina HiSeq 2500. TCRdb reprocessed the public reads (quality trimming at Q25 with fastp, clone calling with MiXCR) and kept in-frame beta chains. Rows merge per CDR3 protein into single entries with the most common DNA and genes. The sample table shows 250,000 to 350,000 distinct CDR3 sequences, and around 22% are seen once. The top ten hold approximately 10% of the sample. The sample consisted of PBMCs from blood, taken roughly 20 months after vaccination. The receptors shown here come from a man between 50 and 75 years old who received an inactivated influenza vaccine. Donor details come from another sample of the same person, matched by shared clones.

The chain uses TRBV12-1 and TRBJ1-6; TRBD1 was called by the table and not checked on the DNA. TRBV12-1 is a pseudogene. The length of the CDR3 is 18 residues. The CDR3 sequence is CASSVTGDPSSYNSPLHF. The CDR3 coding sequence is TGTGCCAGCAGCGTAACAGGGGACCCGAGCTCCTATAATTCACCCCTCCACTTT.

This clonotype was recorded a few times. The chain links TRBV3-1 to TRBJ2-5, with D possibly TRBD2 on 7 matching bases. The germline V and J ends were trimmed by 7 bases and 1 base, with 16 bases remaining between them. Looked up from germline, CDR1 is LGHDT and CDR2 is YNNKEL (reference sequence). The CDR3 runs to 15 residues. The CDR3 loop is CASNPGGGPQETQYF. In nucleotides, the CDR3 is TGTGCCAGCAACCCTGGGGGGGGGCCCCAAGAGACCCAGTACTTC.

The chain uses TRBV2 and TRBJ1-2; D is ambiguous. V lost 5 bases, J lost 4 bases, and 11 bases lay in between. This CDR3 is built from 13 residues. Looked up from germline, CDR1 is SNHLY and CDR2 is FYNNEI. The CDR3 loop reads CASSTGSGYGYTF. The CDR3 nucleotides are TGTGCCAGCAGTACCGGGTCAGGCTATGGCTACACCTTC.

Only a few counts were recorded for this clonotype. The V and J genes are TRBV29-1 and TRBJ2-2; weak D call: TRBD1 (6 bases). Germline V lookup: CDR1 SQVTM, CDR2 ANQGSEA. The CDR3 length is 13 residues. V was cut by 5 bases and J by 3 bases, with 10 bases left in between. The CDR3 nucleotides read TGCAGCGTTAGAGGACAGTACACCGGGGAGCTGTTTTTT. Amino acid sequence: CSVRGQYTGELFF.

V gene TRBV3-1 combines with J gene TRBJ1-1, with TRBD1 identical over 8 bases. CDR3 length equals 18 residues. Germline CDR1 and CDR2: LGHDT and YNNKEL (reference sequence). The J segment lost 1 base and the V segment lost 0 bases, leaving 10 bases of the junction unmatched. The CDR3 nucleotides read TGTGCCAGCAGCCAAGATACAGGGGGATTCTTTGCGAACACTGAAGCTTTCTTT. This sequence encodes CASSQDTGGFFANTEAFF.

This clonotype was counted a few times. The rearrangement links TRBV11-2 to TRBJ2-1; D may be TRBD2 (6 bases). The CDR3 spans 17 residues. Between the trimmed V and J ends, which lost 5 bases and 8 bases, there was a span of 25 bases. Germline CDR1 reads SGHAT; CDR2 reads FQNNGV. CDR3 loop: CASSLGFIADPFYEQFF. For the CDR3, the DNA is TGTGCCAGCAGCCTAGGATTCATAGCGGACCCTTTCTATGAGCAGTTCTTC.

This clonotype was seen ten or more times. The gene calls are TRBV4-3 and TRBJ1-3; tentatively, D is TRBD1 (5 bases). Germline V gene lookup returns CDR1 LGHNA and CDR2 YSLEER. The CDR3 length is 17 residues. Trimming pared 4 bases from V and 0 bases from J, leaving 16 bases between. The CDR3 is CASSRDDFLSSGNTIYF. The CDR3 bases are TGCGCCAGCAGCCGGGACGACTTCTTAAGCTCTGGAAACACCATATATTTT.

Points on this clonotype: Germline is not matched at one junction end, which may reflect a read error. The V and J genes are TRBV6-2 or TRBV6-3 and TRBJ1-5; no reliable D call. The germline gives CDR1 MNHEY, CDR2 SVGEGT. The CDR3 consists of 16 residues. The CDR3, as DNA: TGTGCCAGCAGTTACTCCGCCAGGCCCTCGAATCAGACCCAGCATTTT. Translated: CASSYSARPSNQTQHF.

This clonotype occurred a few times. The chain's CDR3 is CASSLKIAGGNEQFF. CDR3 DNA: TGTGCCAGCAGCTTGAAGATAGCGGGGGGTAATGAGCAGTTCTTC. The V gene is TRBV5-6, the J gene TRBJ2-1, with TRBD2 matching over 10 bases. Per germline, CDR1 SGHDT and CDR2 YYEEEE. CDR3 length equals 15 residues. Germline trimming cut 1 base from V and 7 bases from J; bases unmatched to any gene: 5.

This chain uses TRBV29-1 with TRBJ2-3; no reliable D call. There are 13 residues in the CDR3. V was clipped by 4 bases and J by 2 bases, with 10 bases between them. Germline CDR1 and CDR2: SQVTM and ANQGSEA. The CDR3 sequence: CSVGHRHTDTQYF. The CDR3 nucleotides read TGCAGCGTTGGACACAGACACACAGATACGCAGTATTTT.

This clonotype was detected a few times. This chain connects TRBV2 to TRBJ1-1; TRBD1 is a possible D gene (6 bases). The length of the CDR3 is 15 residues. From germline, CDR1 is SNHLY and CDR2 FYNNEI. Trimming cost V 6 bases and J 6 bases, with 20 bases left between them. The CDR3 DNA follows: TGTGCCAGCAGCTTTGATACAGGGACCGGTTCTGAAGCTTTCTTT. This gives the protein CASSFDTGTGSEAFF.

This clonotype has more than one count but fewer than ten. The chain carries TRBV24-1 and TRBJ1-2; 8 bases agree with TRBD1. The length of the CDR3 is 14 residues. Germline-derived CDR1 and CDR2 are KGHDR and SFDVKD. The V segment lost 3 bases and the J segment 4 bases; nucleotides outside the gene matches: 3. CDR3 residues: CATSDRDRFYGYTF. The CDR3 nucleotides read TGTGCCACCAGTGATCGGGACAGGTTCTATGGCTACACCTTC.

The genes are TRBV23-1 and TRBJ2-3, with TRBD2 as a possible D gene (6 bases). TRBV23-1 carries the ORF label, with uncertain function. V lost 4 bases, J lost 1 base, and 15 bases lay in between. CDR3 length: 16 amino acids. The CDR3, as DNA: TGCGCCAGCAGTCGAACAGGAGGGCTGGGCACAGATACGCAGTATTTT. Its translation is CASSRTGGLGTDTQYF.

The J gene is TRBJ2-7, the V gene TRBV7-8; maybe TRBD1 (6 bases). This CDR3 has 11 residues. V lost 7 bases, J lost 9 bases, and 13 bases lay in between. The germline V gene encodes CDR1 SGHVS and CDR2 FQNEAQ. The CDR3 loop is CASTLTGPQYF. CDR3 nucleotide sequence: TGTGCCAGCACCCTAACAGGGCCGCAGTACTTC.

This clonotype has ten or more counts. The rearrangement links TRBV29-1 to TRBJ1-1; D may be TRBD1 (5 bases). Between the trimmed V and J ends, which lost 1 base and 3 bases, there was a span of 12 bases. CDR1 is SQVTM, CDR2 ANQGSEA, per germline. This CDR3 contains 14 residues. CDR3 residues: CSVEVGRVDTEAFF. The CDR3 DNA reads as TGCAGCGTTGAAGTGGGCAGGGTGGACACTGAAGCTTTCTTT.

This chain links TRBV27 with TRBJ2-5; D perhaps matches TRBD2 (6 bases). Germline-derived CDR1 and CDR2 are MNHEY and SMNVEV (reference sequence). The CDR3 has 14 amino acids. The germline V and J ends were trimmed by 5 bases and 3 bases, with 13 bases remaining between them. The CDR3: CASSRTGEEETQYF. In nucleotides, the CDR3 is TGTGCCAGCAGTAGAACGGGGGAGGAAGAGACCCAGTACTTC.

This clonotype was observed at least ten times. Here the CDR3 reads CASSPDRPLYGYTF. The CDR3 coding sequence is TGTGCCAGCAGTCCAGACAGGCCCTTATATGGCTACACCTTC. The rearrangement joins TRBV28 to TRBJ1-2; TRBD1 might be the D (6 bases). The germline gives CDR1 MDHEN, CDR2 SYDVKM. Trimming took off 5 bases at V and 5 bases at J, with 15 bases between the two ends. The CDR3 totals 14 residues.